This is a list of T cell receptor beta chains from one sample in a study of T cell responses to AZD1222 COVID-19 vaccine. The repertoire was sequenced with immunoSEQ multiplex PCR; TCRdb's copy has only in-frame clones and lacks some. The table records roughly 100,000 clones, 70% to 90% of them present only once. This material consisted of peripheral blood, taken on day 0 of AZD1222 vaccination. Receptors originate from an adult in good health. Each CDR3 is given with its conserved first and last residue. D genes are given only for firm matches. The listing skips clone size in some rows; elsewhere it reads once, few, many or a size class.

size	V	J	D	DNA	CDR3
NA	TRBV27	TRBJ2-7	NA	TGTGCCAGCAGTTTAGGGGTGGTGACAGGCTATTCCTACGAGCAGTACTTC	CASSLGVVTGYSYEQYF
NA	TRBV25-1	TRBJ2-7	TRBD1	TGTGCCAGCAGTGAATCGGGCAGGGGGCCCTACGAGCAGTACTTC	CASSESGRGPYEQYF
NA	TRBV6-5	TRBJ1-1	NA	TGTGCCAGCAGTAATAGACGGGGAAGGGCTGAAGCTTTCTTT	CASSNRRGRAEAFF
few	TRBV29-1	TRBJ2-5	TRBD1	TGCAGCGTTGTCCCCGGGGGACAGGGACCAGAGACCCAGTACTTC	CSVVPGGQGPETQYF
NA	TRBV3-1/TRBV3-2	TRBJ1-1	NA	TGTGCCAGCAGCCAAGCTTCTACGGGGAACACTGAAGCTTTCTTT	CASSQASTGNTEAFF
NA	TRBV6-4	TRBJ2-2	NA	TGTGCCAGCAAGGGCAGGGGAAACACCGGGGAGCTGTTTTTT	CASKGRGNTGELFF
NA	TRBV4-1	TRBJ2-1	NA	TGCGCCAGCAGCCAAGTATTCAGCCTCGATGATGAGCAGTTCTTC	CASSQVFSLDDEQFF
once	TRBV10-3	TRBJ1-3	NA	TGTGCCATCAGTGTGGAACGGGGGCCAGGAAACACCATATATTTT	CAISVERGPGNTIYF
few	TRBV5-1	TRBJ2-7	TRBD2	TGCGCCAGCAGCGGCGGACTAGCGGGAGTGGTCTACGAGCAGTACTTC	CASSGGLAGVVYEQYF
NA	TRBV6-5	TRBJ2-1	TRBD2	TGTGCCAGCGGGATGGGGGGGGATTACAATGAGCAGTTCTTC	CASGMGGDYNEQFF
NA	TRBV5-1	TRBJ1-4	TRBD1	TGCGCCAGCAGCTTGGCCGGGACAGAAGAAAAACTGTTTTTT	CASSLAGTEEKLFF
few	TRBV5-8	TRBJ2-1	TRBD2	TGTGCCAGCAGCTTGTGGGGAAGTAGCGGGCGGAATGAGCAGTTCTTC	CASSLWGSSGRNEQFF
NA	TRBV7-9	TRBJ1-2	TRBD1	TGTGCCAGCAGCTTAGATACAGGGGCCGACTATGGCTACACCTTC	CASSLDTGADYGYTF
NA	TRBV12-2	TRBJ2-7	NA	TGTGCAAGTCGCTTAGATCTACCCCGAGAAGGTGGGCAGTACTTC	CASRLDLPREGGQYF
NA	TRBV15	TRBJ2-3	NA	TGTGCCACCAGCAGACCGGGGGCAGATACGCAGTATTTT	CATSRPGADTQYF
NA	TRBV19	TRBJ2-2	TRBD2	TGTGCCAGTAAAGCGGGAGTGTTCGCCGGGGAGCTGTTTTTT	CASKAGVFAGELFF
NA	TRBV12-5	TRBJ1-1	TRBD1	TGTGCTAGTGTTTGGACAGGTTACACTGAAGCTTTCTTT	CASVWTGYTEAFF
NA	TRBV9	TRBJ1-6	NA	TGTGCCAGCAGCAGAGAGGGGCAGGGACGGACACCCCTCCACTTT	CASSREGQGRTPLHF
NA	TRBV10-3	TRBJ2-7	TRBD1	TGTGCCATCAGCCTGGGGGCGGGTACCAGGACAGGAACCTACGAGCAGTACTTC	CAISLGAGTRTGTYEQYF
NA	TRBV29-1	TRBJ1-1	NA	TGCAGCGTTGAAGTACGGGGTCTGAACACTGAAGCTTTCTTT	CSVEVRGLNTEAFF
once	TRBV12-3/TRBV12-4	TRBJ2-1	TRBD2	TGTGCCAGCAGTATAAGACTAGCGGGAGAGGTGTTCTTC	CASSIRLAGEVFF
NA	TRBV27	TRBJ2-7	NA	TGTGCCAGCAGTTTATCGATAAACAGGGTCGACGAGCAGTACTTC	CASSLSINRVDEQYF
NA	TRBV5-5	TRBJ1-2	TRBD1	TGTGCCAGCAGCTCTTGGACAGGAATGCGGGGCTACACCTTC	CASSSWTGMRGYTF
NA	TRBV11-3	TRBJ1-1	TRBD1	TGTGCCAGCAGCGCAAGACAGGGGGCGCGAGCTTTCTTT	CASSARQGARAFF
NA	TRBV2	TRBJ1-1	NA	TGTGCCAGCAGCCCCGGGAATGGGGACACTGAAGCTTTCTTT	CASSPGNGDTEAFF
few	TRBV5-6	TRBJ2-5	TRBD2	TGTGCCAGCAGCCGAGCGGGAGAAGAGACCCAGTACTTC	CASSRAGEETQYF
NA	TRBV21-1	TRBJ2-1	NA	TGTGCCAGCAGCAAAGTTGCTAGCGGGAGACTTGAGCAGTTCTTC	CASSKVASGRLEQFF
NA	TRBV21-1	TRBJ2-3	NA	TGTGCCAGCAGGGTAAGTATGACCGGGACAGTTCCCCCTGATACGCAGTATTTT	CASRVSMTGTVPPDTQYF
NA	TRBV5-1	TRBJ2-1	TRBD2	TGCGCCAGCAGCGCGACTAGCAGGCAGTTCTTC	CASSATSRQFF
NA	TRBV7-8	TRBJ1-4	NA	TGTGCCAGCAGCTTAGTTGGCAGGGGTTTGGAACTGTTTTTT	CASSLVGRGLELFF
NA	TRBV11-3	TRBJ2-7	TRBD1	TGTGCCAGCAGCCAAGAGACAGGGGCAGGCGAGCAGTACTTC	CASSQETGAGEQYF
NA	TRBV4-3	TRBJ1-6	NA	TGCGCCAGCAGCCAAGATCGGGAAGAGGTTAATTCACCCCTCCACTTT	CASSQDREEVNSPLHF
NA	TRBV5-1	TRBJ1-2	NA	TGCGCCAGCCGAACGGGAGCCCCTGGGGGCTACACCTTC	CASRTGAPGGYTF
NA	TRBV5-4	TRBJ2-1	TRBD2	TGTGCCAGCAGCTTGCCTAGACGGGAGGGTGGCAATGAGCAGTTCTTC	CASSLPRREGGNEQFF
NA	TRBV6-5	TRBJ1-6	NA	TGTGCCAGCACCCGGATTCGTAATTCACCCCTCCACTTT	CASTRIRNSPLHF
NA	TRBV10-3	TRBJ2-1	TRBD2	TGTGCCATCAGTGATTTAGCGGGGGGCGCGAATGAGCAGTTCTTC	CAISDLAGGANEQFF
NA	TRBV7-8	TRBJ1-2	TRBD1	TGTGCCAGCAGCTCTCGGGAGGGGGCGAATGGCTACACCTTC	CASSSREGANGYTF
NA	TRBV27	TRBJ2-1	TRBD2	TGTGCCAGCAGTTGGGGAACTAGCGGGGGCTACAATGAGCAGTTCTTC	CASSWGTSGGYNEQFF
NA	TRBV19	TRBJ2-6	NA	TGTGCCAGTAGTTCTGCCTCTGGGGCCAACGTCCTGACTTTC	CASSSASGANVLTF
NA	TRBV19	TRBJ1-3	NA	TGTGCCAGTAGTCCCGCGGACAGCCGCTCTGGAAACACCATATATTTT	CASSPADSRSGNTIYF
NA	TRBV11-3	TRBJ2-3	NA	TGTGCCAGCAGCCCCCCTCGCGGGAGCACAGATACGCAGTATTTT	CASSPPRGSTDTQYF
NA	TRBV5-5	TRBJ1-5	NA	TGTGCCAGCAGCCCGGCTGCAGGGGATCAGCCCCAGCATTTT	CASSPAAGDQPQHF
NA	TRBV5-1	TRBJ1-1	TRBD1	TGCGCCAGCAGCTTGGAAGGGACAGACACTGAAGCTTTCTTT	CASSLEGTDTEAFF
once	TRBV6-5	TRBJ2-7	NA	TGTGCCAGCAGTCCTCCAATGGGGTCGGACGAGCAGTACTTC	CASSPPMGSDEQYF
NA	TRBV19	TRBJ2-7	TRBD2	TGTGCCAGTAGTAGTCTGGGGACTAGGGATGAGCAGTACTTC	CASSSLGTRDEQYF
NA	TRBV3-1/TRBV3-2	TRBJ1-2	NA	TGTGCCAGCAGCCAAGGGTACGGGTACACCTTC	CASSQGYGYTF
once	TRBV15	TRBJ1-6	NA	TGTGCCACCAGCAGAGGTTTAGGAGAGGCTCTCCTTAATTCACCCCTCCACTTT	CATSRGLGEALLNSPLHF
NA	TRBV9	TRBJ2-5	NA	TGTGCCAGCAGCGTAGCCCCGGGGAGCGTAGAGACCCAGTACTTC	CASSVAPGSVETQYF
once	TRBV7-2	TRBJ1-5	NA	TGTGCCAGCAGCATTGACTCGTCCTATCAGCCCCAGCATTTT	CASSIDSSYQPQHF
NA	TRBV7-9	TRBJ1-3	TRBD1	TGTGCCAGCAGTATTGGGACAGGGGAAAACACCATATATTTT	CASSIGTGENTIYF
NA	TRBV19	TRBJ1-5	TRBD1	TGTGCCAGTAGATGGACAGGGGGGAGCAATCAGCCCCAGCATTTT	CASRWTGGSNQPQHF
NA	TRBV6-5	TRBJ1-2	NA	TGTGCCAGCAGTTCCAGGGGAAGTGGCTACACCTTC	CASSSRGSGYTF
NA	TRBV4-1	TRBJ1-6	NA	TGCGCCAGCAGCCAAGTCGGGGTCTCACCCCTCCACTTT	CASSQVGVSPLHF
NA	TRBV19	TRBJ2-1	TRBD2	TGTGCCAGTCGGGGGGCTAGCGGGAGTACTGAGCAGTTCTTC	CASRGASGSTEQFF